The clone carrying this T cell receptor (beta chain) showed up just a few times. Its antigen is as yet unknown. This sample stems from a study of shared clonotypes between healthy human individuals. CD4+ cells were split into CD45RA+ naive and CD45RA-negative memory subsets. Findings and caveats of the study: Among non-shared clonotypes, generation probabilities were lower than among those shared by all four donors.

Template for every sorted-subset replicate PCR totaled about 200 ng DNA, 30,000 to 35,000 T cell genomes. Original handling: Junction-only immunoSEQ sequences carried no quality scores, so filtering differed. Sequenced by immunoSEQ multiplex PCR; TCRdb stores in-frame clones only, minus some. Clonal size and the V and J genes are those of that table, whereas D and trimming came from the DNA. This table holds some 1,100,000 clones, about 80% found once. This receptor was taken from a man in his late teens or twenties in good health. Some clones in this sample may be carry-over from other donors' samples. The specimen was memory CD4+ T cells from PBMCs. Stated subset: CD45RA-negative fraction.

The CDR3 here is CASSLVGQWKLFF. The CDR3 DNA reads as TGTGCCAGCAGTTTGGTCGGACAGTGGAAACTGTTTTTT. V usage is TRBV28 and J usage is TRBJ1-4, with D perhaps TRBD1 (6 bases). The CDR3 has 13 residues. The ends were cut back, 3 bases at V and 11 bases at J, with 13 bases in the middle. Germline CDR1 MDHEN, CDR2 SYDVKM.